This T cell receptor (beta chain) was captured in a study of blood T cell repertoires in COVID-19. Per the original methods: Amplified reference gene primers provided the basis for estimating nucleated cell counts. The assay was immunoSEQ multiplex PCR, and TCRdb's table has in-frame clones only and misses some. The V and J calls and clone size come from that table; D and trimming were worked out from the DNA. The sample shows fewer than 350,000 clones, 87% of them seen only once. From germline, CDR1 is MNHNS and CDR2 SASEGT. This CDR3 region has 15 residues. With V trimmed by 2 bases and J by 2 bases, 6 bases remained unmatched. The age range of participants was 18 to 89 years, with residence in approximately 25 US areas.

The material sequenced was PBMCs or T cells enriched from blood (not recorded which). The sequence derives from a woman between 35 and 50 years old who had recovered from COVID-19. This chain uses TRBV6-1 with TRBJ2-7; 7 bases are a match to TRBD2. The DNA for the CDR3 is TGTGCCAGCAGTGAACGACCTAGCGGAACCTACGAGCAGTACTTC. Translation gives CASSERPSGTYEQYF.